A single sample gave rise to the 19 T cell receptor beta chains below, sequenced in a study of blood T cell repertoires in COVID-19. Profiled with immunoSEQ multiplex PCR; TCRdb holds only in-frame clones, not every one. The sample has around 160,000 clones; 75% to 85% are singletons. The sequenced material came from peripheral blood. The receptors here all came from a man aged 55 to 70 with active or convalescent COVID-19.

The CDR3 spells CASSLPLRDTSQETQYF. The CDR3 DNA reads TGTGCCAGCAGTTTACCGCTCCGGGACACCTCCCAAGAGACCCAGTACTTC. V and J are TRBV27 and TRBJ2-5; TRBD1 might be the D (6 bases). This CDR3 comprises 17 residues. The V gene's germline CDR1 is MNHEY and CDR2 SMNVEV (reference sequence). Trimming removed 2 bases from V and 1 base from J, with 17 bases in between.

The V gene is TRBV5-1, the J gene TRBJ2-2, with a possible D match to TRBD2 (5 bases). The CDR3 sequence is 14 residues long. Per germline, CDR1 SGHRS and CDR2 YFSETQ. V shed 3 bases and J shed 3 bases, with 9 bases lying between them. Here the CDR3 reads CASSSLGDTGELFF. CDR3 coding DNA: TGCGCCAGCAGCTCCCTCGGGGACACCGGGGAGCTGTTTTTT.

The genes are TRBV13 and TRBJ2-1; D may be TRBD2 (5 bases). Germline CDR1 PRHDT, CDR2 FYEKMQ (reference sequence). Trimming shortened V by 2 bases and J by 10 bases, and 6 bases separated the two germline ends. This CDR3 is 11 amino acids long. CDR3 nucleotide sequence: TGTGCCAGCAGCTTACCGGGGGAGCAGTTCTTC. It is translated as CASSLPGEQFF.

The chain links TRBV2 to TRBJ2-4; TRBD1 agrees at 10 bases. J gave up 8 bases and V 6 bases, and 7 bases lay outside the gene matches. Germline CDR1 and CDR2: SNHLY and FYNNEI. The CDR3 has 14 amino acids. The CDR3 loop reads CASSRDRGKDIQYF. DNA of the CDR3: TGTGCCAGCAGCAGGGACAGGGGTAAGGACATTCAGTACTTC.

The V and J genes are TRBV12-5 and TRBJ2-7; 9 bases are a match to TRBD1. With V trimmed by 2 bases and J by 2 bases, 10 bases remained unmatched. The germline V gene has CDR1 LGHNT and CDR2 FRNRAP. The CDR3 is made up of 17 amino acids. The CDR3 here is CASGLPKPGQGPYEQYF. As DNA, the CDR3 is TGTGCTAGTGGTTTGCCCAAGCCGGGACAGGGTCCCTACGAGCAGTACTTC.

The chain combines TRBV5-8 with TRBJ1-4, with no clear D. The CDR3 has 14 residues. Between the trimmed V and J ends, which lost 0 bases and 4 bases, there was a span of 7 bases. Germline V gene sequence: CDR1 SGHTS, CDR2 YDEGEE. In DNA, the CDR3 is TGTGCCAGCAGCTTGGGGCGGTATAATGAAAAACTGTTTTTT. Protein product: CASSLGRYNEKLFF.

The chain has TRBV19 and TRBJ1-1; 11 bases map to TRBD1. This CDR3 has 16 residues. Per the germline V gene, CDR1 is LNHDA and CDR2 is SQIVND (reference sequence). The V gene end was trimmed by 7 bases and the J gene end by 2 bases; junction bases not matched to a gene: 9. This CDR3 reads CASNFPGQGDNTEAFF. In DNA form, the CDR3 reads TGTGCCAGTAACTTTCCGGGACAGGGGGATAACACTGAAGCTTTCTTT.

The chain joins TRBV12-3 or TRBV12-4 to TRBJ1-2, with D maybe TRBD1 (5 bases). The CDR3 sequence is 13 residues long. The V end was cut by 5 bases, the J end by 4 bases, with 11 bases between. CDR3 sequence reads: CASSPDRSYGYTF. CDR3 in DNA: TGTGCCAGCAGTCCTGACAGATCCTATGGCTACACCTTC.

The CDR3 protein is CASKAGGNEKLFF. CDR3 bases: TGTGCCAGCAAGGCAGGGGGAAATGAAAAACTGTTTTTT. The chain employs TRBV28 and TRBJ1-4, with 7 bases identical to TRBD1. The CDR3 is 13 amino acids. Looked up from germline, CDR1 is MDHEN and CDR2 is SYDVKM. J lost 5 bases, V lost 7 bases, and 4 bases had no gene match.

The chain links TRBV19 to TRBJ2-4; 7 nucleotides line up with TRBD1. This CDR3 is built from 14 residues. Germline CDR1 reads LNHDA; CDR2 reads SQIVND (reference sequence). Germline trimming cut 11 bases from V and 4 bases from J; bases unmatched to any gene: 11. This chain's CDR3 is CARRQGRLKNIQYF. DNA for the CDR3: TGTGCCCGACGACAGGGCCGTCTGAAAAACATTCAGTACTTC.

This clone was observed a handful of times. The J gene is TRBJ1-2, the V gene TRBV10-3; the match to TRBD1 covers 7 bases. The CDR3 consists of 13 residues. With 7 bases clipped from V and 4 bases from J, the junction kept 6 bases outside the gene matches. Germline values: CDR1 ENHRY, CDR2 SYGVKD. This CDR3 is CAITQTGSYGYTF. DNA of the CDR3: TGTGCCATCACCCAGACAGGGTCCTATGGCTACACCTTC.

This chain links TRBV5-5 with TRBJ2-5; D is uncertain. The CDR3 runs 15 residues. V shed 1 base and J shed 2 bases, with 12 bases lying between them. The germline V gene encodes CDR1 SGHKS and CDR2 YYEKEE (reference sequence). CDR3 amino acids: CASSLMARLQETQYF. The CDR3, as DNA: TGTGCCAGCAGCTTGATGGCTAGGCTACAAGAGACCCAGTACTTC. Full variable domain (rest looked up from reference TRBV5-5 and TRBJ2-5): DAGVTQSPTHLIKTRGQQVTLRCSPISGHKSVSWYQQVLGQGPQFIFQYYEKEERGRGNFPDRFSARQFPNYSSELNVNALLLGDSALYLCASSLMARLQETQYFGPGTRLLVL.

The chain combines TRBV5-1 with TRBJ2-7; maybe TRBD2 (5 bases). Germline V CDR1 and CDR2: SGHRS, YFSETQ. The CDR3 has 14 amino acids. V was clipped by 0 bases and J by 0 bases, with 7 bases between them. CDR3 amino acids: CASSLERYSYEQYF. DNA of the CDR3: TGCGCCAGCAGCTTGGAGCGGTACTCCTACGAGCAGTACTTC.

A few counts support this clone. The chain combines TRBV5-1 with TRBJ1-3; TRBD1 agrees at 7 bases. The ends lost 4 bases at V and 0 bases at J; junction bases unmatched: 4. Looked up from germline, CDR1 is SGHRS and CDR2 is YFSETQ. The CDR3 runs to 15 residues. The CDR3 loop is CASSLGQLSGNTIYF. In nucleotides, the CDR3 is TGCGCCAGCAGCCTGGGACAGCTCTCTGGAAACACCATATATTTT. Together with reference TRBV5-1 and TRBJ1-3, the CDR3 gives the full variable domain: KAGVTQTPRYLIKTRGQQVTLSCSPISGHRSVSWYQQTPGQGLQFLFEYFSETQRNKGNFPGRFSGRQFSNSRSEMNVSTLELGDSALYLCASSLGQLSGNTIYFGEGSWLTVV.

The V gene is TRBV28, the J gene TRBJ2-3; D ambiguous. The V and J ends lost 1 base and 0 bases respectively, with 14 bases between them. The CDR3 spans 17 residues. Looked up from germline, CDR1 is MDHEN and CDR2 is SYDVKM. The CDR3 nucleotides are TGTGCCAGCAGTTTATCCACGGTGATGTCCAGCACAGATACGCAGTATTTT. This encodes CASSLSTVMSSTDTQYF. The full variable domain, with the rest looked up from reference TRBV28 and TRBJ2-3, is DVKVTQSSRYLVKRTGEKVFLECVQDMDHENMFWYRQDPGLGLRLIYFSYDVKMKEKGDIPEGYSVSREKKERFSLILESASTNQTSMYLCASSLSTVMSSTDTQYFGPGTRLTVL.

The CDR3 nucleotides read TGTGCCAGCAGCCCGGACTTCAATCAGCCCCAGCATTTT. It translates to CASSPDFNQPQHF. The gene calls are TRBV12-3 or TRBV12-4 and TRBJ1-5; D not resolved. This CDR3 is built from 13 residues. V was clipped by 6 bases and J by 3 bases, with 9 bases between them.

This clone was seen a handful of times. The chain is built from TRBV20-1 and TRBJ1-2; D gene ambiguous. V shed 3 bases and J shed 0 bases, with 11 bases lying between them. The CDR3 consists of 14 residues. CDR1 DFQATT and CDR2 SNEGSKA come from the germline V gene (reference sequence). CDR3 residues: CSASFPDSNYGYTF. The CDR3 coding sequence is TGCAGTGCTAGTTTCCCAGACTCTAACTATGGCTACACCTTC.

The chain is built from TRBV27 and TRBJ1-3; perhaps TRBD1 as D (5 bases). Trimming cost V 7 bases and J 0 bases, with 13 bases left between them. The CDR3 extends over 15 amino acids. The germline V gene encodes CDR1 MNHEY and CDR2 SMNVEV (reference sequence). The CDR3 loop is CASKVGQNSGNTIYF. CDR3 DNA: TGTGCCAGCAAGGTGGGGCAGAACTCTGGAAACACCATATATTTT.

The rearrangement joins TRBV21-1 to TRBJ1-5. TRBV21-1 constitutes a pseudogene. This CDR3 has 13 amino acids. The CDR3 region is CASSKAEGTPQHF. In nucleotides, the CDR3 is TGTGCCAGCAGCAAAGCGGAGGGAACGCCCCAGCATTTT.